These 3 T cell receptor beta chains were all obtained from the same sample, sequenced in a study of blood T cell repertoires in COVID-19. The protocol was immunoSEQ multiplex PCR, while the TCRdb copy is restricted to in-frame clones and leaves out a portion. The table lists about 400,000 clones, roughly 90% of them singletons. Sequenced sample: PBMCs or T cells enriched from blood (not recorded which). The receptor source for this set is a woman between 40 and 50 years old with acute COVID-19.

The rearrangement uses TRBV6-1 and TRBJ1-1; D is uncertain. V lost 1 base and J 1 base, leaving 7 bases between the germline ends. CDR1 MNHNS and CDR2 SASEGT come from the germline V gene. There are 14 residues in the CDR3. The DNA of the CDR3 is TGTGCCAGCAGTGAAGGCCGGGGGAACACTGAAGCTTTCTTT. Amino acid sequence: CASSEGRGNTEAFF.

V usage is TRBV5-1 and J usage is TRBJ1-1, with D maybe TRBD1 (6 bases). The CDR3 has 14 amino acids. The ends were cut back, 4 bases at V and 5 bases at J, with 15 bases in the middle. Germline V lookup: CDR1 SGHRS, CDR2 YFSETQ. The chain's CDR3 is CASSNSGVGTEAFF. The CDR3 DNA reads as TGCGCCAGCAGCAACTCAGGGGTCGGGACTGAAGCTTTCTTT.

The table lists this clone with many counts. V and J are TRBV15 and TRBJ1-4, with TRBD1 matching over 7 bases. V gave up 5 bases and J gave up 3 bases; unmatched junction bases: 3. CDR3 length: 14 amino acids. The germline gives CDR1 LNHNV, CDR2 YYDKDF (reference sequence). CDR3 residues: CATSHTGANEKLFF. In DNA form, the CDR3 reads TGTGCCACCAGCCATACAGGGGCTAATGAAAAACTGTTTTTT.